Listed below are T cell receptor beta chains from one sample, sequenced in a study of neurological immune-mediated disorders. MiXCR was run by TCRdb on the 5' RACE reads, yielding one entry per CDR3 protein. The sample yields around 20,000 distinct CDR3 sequences, 11% to 15% seen once. The sequenced sample was CD4+ T cells from blood. The receptor set was obtained from a woman aged 55-69 years with HTLV-1-associated myelopathy (HAM/TSP). Each CDR3 is given with its conserved first and last residue. The order of the fields is D gene, V gene, J gene, clone size, CDR3 DNA, CDR3 protein. A D gene is named only where the DNA matches it firmly. Clone size, where shown, is once, few, many, or a class for clones that have expanded.

D: NA
V: TRBV7-2
J: TRBJ1-4
size: many
DNA: TGTGCCAGCGGACGGGACGTATCTAATGAAAAACTGTTTTTT
CDR3: CASGRDVSNEKLFF

D: TRBD1
V: TRBV5-1
J: TRBJ2-2
size: many
DNA: TGCGCCAGCAGCCAAACGGGACAGGGTATCGGGGAGCTGTTTTTT
CDR3: CASSQTGQGIGELFF

D: TRBD2
V: TRBV2
J: TRBJ2-2
size: many
DNA: TGTGCCAGCAGTGAGCTAGCGGGAGTAGGCACCGGGGAGCTGTTTTTT
CDR3: CASSELAGVGTGELFF

D: NA
V: TRBV7-2
J: TRBJ2-2
size: many
DNA: TGTGCCAGCAGCTTACGGGGAACCCTACTTTCGAACACCGGGGAGCTGTTTTTT
CDR3: CASSLRGTLLSNTGELFF

D: NA
V: TRBV3-1
J: TRBJ1-1
size: NA
DNA: TGTGCCAGCCAACACAGTGTACCTGAAGCTTTCTTT
CDR3: CASQHSVPEAFF

D: TRBD2
V: TRBV20-1
J: TRBJ2-7
size: many
DNA: TGCAGTGGCGGGACTAGCGGCCTCTACGAGCAGTACTTC
CDR3: CSGGTSGLYEQYF

D: TRBD2
V: TRBV20-1
J: TRBJ2-3
size: many
DNA: TGCAGTGCCCTCCGACTAGCGGGGGGCCCAGATACGCAGTATTTT
CDR3: CSALRLAGGPDTQYF

D: NA
V: TRBV2
J: TRBJ1-2
size: NA
DNA: TGTGCCAGCATTTGGGCCGTAAACTATGGCTACACCTTC
CDR3: CASIWAVNYGYTF

D: NA
V: TRBV6-1
J: TRBJ1-5
size: many
DNA: TGTGCCAGCATGGGGAAGGGGCGACAGCCCCAGCATTTT
CDR3: CASMGKGRQPQHF

D: NA
V: TRBV10-3
J: TRBJ2-3
size: many
DNA: TGTGCCATCAGTGAAGGGCGGGTGGTCGATACGCAGTATTTT
CDR3: CAISEGRVVDTQYF

D: TRBD1
V: TRBV4-3
J: TRBJ2-1
size: many
DNA: TGCGCCAGCAGCCAAGAACAGGGGGCGCACGATGAGCAGTTCTTC
CDR3: CASSQEQGAHDEQFF

D: NA
V: TRBV20-1
J: TRBJ2-7
size: many
DNA: TGCAGTGCTAGGGTTCCGGGACGGGACTCCTACGAGCAGTACTTC
CDR3: CSARVPGRDSYEQYF

D: NA
V: TRBV12-3/TRBV12-4
J: TRBJ1-4
size: many
DNA: TGTGCCAGCAGTTTATCGGGCGAGGAAAAACTGTTTTTT
CDR3: CASSLSGEEKLFF

D: NA
V: TRBV5-1
J: TRBJ1-1
size: medium-sized
DNA: TGCGCCAGCAGCTTAATGCAGGGGAACACTGAAGCTTTCTTT
CDR3: CASSLMQGNTEAFF

D: NA
V: TRBV9
J: TRBJ1-4
size: many
DNA: TGTGCCAGCAGCGTAGTGTCAGGGGTCGGCGAAAAACTGTTTTTT
CDR3: CASSVVSGVGEKLFF

D: NA
V: TRBV12-3/TRBV12-4
J: TRBJ2-7
size: many
DNA: TGTGCCAGCAGTTCATACCCCGGGGTGGGGGAGCAGTACTTC
CDR3: CASSSYPGVGEQYF

D: TRBD1
V: TRBV20-1
J: TRBJ2-7
size: NA
DNA: TGCAGTGCTGGACCCACTAGTTGGACAGGCCCCTACGAGCAGTACTTC
CDR3: CSAGPTSWTGPYEQYF

D: NA
V: TRBV6-1
J: TRBJ2-3
size: many
DNA: TGTGCCAGCACCCCCAGACCCACAGATACGCAGTATTTT
CDR3: CASTPRPTDTQYF

D: NA
V: TRBV20-1
J: TRBJ1-1
size: many
DNA: TGCAGTGCTAGAGGGGGCCGGGTCACTGAAGCTTTCTTT
CDR3: CSARGGRVTEAFF

D: TRBD1
V: TRBV11-2
J: TRBJ2-1
size: many
DNA: TGTGCCAGCAGCTTAAGCGTGACAGGGGATGAGCAGTTCTTC
CDR3: CASSLSVTGDEQFF

D: NA
V: TRBV12-3/TRBV12-4
J: TRBJ1-3
size: many
DNA: TGTGCCAGCAGTGAGGGCCCATCTGGAAACACCATATATTTT
CDR3: CASSEGPSGNTIYF

D: TRBD1
V: TRBV7-2
J: TRBJ1-6
size: many
DNA: TGTGCCAGCAGCGCCCGACAGGGACAGAATTCACCCCTCCACTTT
CDR3: CASSARQGQNSPLHF

D: NA
V: TRBV20-1
J: TRBJ2-1
size: once
DNA: TGCAGTGCTAGTGAGGGTGGGGGTAGGAATGAGCAGTTCTTC
CDR3: CSASEGGGRNEQFF

D: NA
V: TRBV7-6
J: TRBJ1-5
size: many
DNA: TGTGCCAGCAGCCCCGGTTGGGGCCAGCCCCAGCATTTT
CDR3: CASSPGWGQPQHF

D: NA
V: TRBV29-1
J: TRBJ2-6
size: many
DNA: TGCAGCGTTGATACAGGGAGGAGCTCTGGGGCCAACGTCCTGACTTTC
CDR3: CSVDTGRSSGANVLTF

D: NA
V: TRBV20-1
J: TRBJ1-5
size: many
DNA: TGCAGTGCTCTTCAGGGGCGCCTAAATCAGCCCCAGCATTTT
CDR3: CSALQGRLNQPQHF

D: TRBD1
V: TRBV11-3
J: TRBJ2-2
size: NA
DNA: TGTGCCAGCAGCCCCCGGGTGACAGGGGCGAACACCGGGGAGCTGTTTTTT
CDR3: CASSPRVTGANTGELFF

D: NA
V: TRBV5-1
J: TRBJ2-1
size: NA
DNA: TGCGCCAGCAGCTTAGAGGGGGTGACCTACAATGAGCAGTTCTTC
CDR3: CASSLEGVTYNEQFF

D: TRBD2
V: TRBV7-2
J: TRBJ2-3
size: NA
DNA: TGTGCCAGCAGCCCCGGGACTAGTGGGAATATGCAGTATTTT
CDR3: CASSPGTSGNMQYF

D: NA
V: TRBV7-9
J: TRBJ1-3
size: many
DNA: TGTGCCAGCAGCTTAACGGCAGACTCTGGAAACACCATATATTTT
CDR3: CASSLTADSGNTIYF

D: NA
V: TRBV29-1
J: TRBJ1-5
size: many
DNA: TGCAGCGCCGCGGACGGGTATAGCAATCAGCCCCAGCATTTT
CDR3: CSAADGYSNQPQHF

D: TRBD1
V: TRBV5-1
J: TRBJ1-2
size: NA
DNA: TGCGCCAGCACCCAGGGACCCGGGACAGACTTTAACTATGGCTACACCTTC
CDR3: CASTQGPGTDFNYGYTF

D: NA
V: TRBV5-1
J: TRBJ1-1
size: NA
DNA: NA
CDR3: CASSFYICSAREGTEAFF

D: NA
V: TRBV12-3/TRBV12-4
J: TRBJ1-5
size: medium-sized
DNA: TGTGCCAGCAGTTTAAAAGGCGGGGGATCCAGCAATCAGCCCCAGCATTTT
CDR3: CASSLKGGGSSNQPQHF

D: NA
V: TRBV20-1
J: TRBJ2-3
size: few
DNA: TGCAGTACTAGAGCCCCGGGCGGGGGCGCCTCGAGAGATACGCAGTATTTT
CDR3: CSTRAPGGGASRDTQYF

D: TRBD1
V: TRBV6-2/TRBV6-3
J: TRBJ2-2
size: many
DNA: TGTGCCAGCCGGGACAGTGATGACGGGGAGCTGTTTTTT
CDR3: CASRDSDDGELFF

D: NA
V: TRBV6-2/TRBV6-3
J: TRBJ2-1
size: many
DNA: TGTGCCAGCAGTTACCTCATGATTGGGTCCCATGAGCAGTTCTTC
CDR3: CASSYLMIGSHEQFF

D: NA
V: TRBV4-2
J: TRBJ2-5
size: many
DNA: TGTGCCAGCAGTTACCGGGAAGCACTACAAGAGACCCAGTACTTC
CDR3: CASSYREALQETQYF

D: NA
V: TRBV20-1
J: TRBJ1-6
size: many
DNA: TGCAGTGCTAGCGATCCACTGGGCAATTCACCCCTCCACTTT
CDR3: CSASDPLGNSPLHF

D: NA
V: TRBV20-1
J: TRBJ1-6
size: many
DNA: TGCAGTGCTAGAGGGCAAGGGGAGGGGACCTCCTATAATTCACCCCTCCACTTT
CDR3: CSARGQGEGTSYNSPLHF

D: NA
V: TRBV10-3
J: TRBJ1-1
size: many
DNA: TGTGCCATCAGTGATCTGTACAGGGTATACACTGAAGCTTTCTTT
CDR3: CAISDLYRVYTEAFF

D: NA
V: TRBV6-1
J: TRBJ1-1
size: many
DNA: TGTGCCAGCAGGAGCCTTACGAACACTGAAGCTTTCTTT
CDR3: CASRSLTNTEAFF

D: NA
V: TRBV5-6
J: TRBJ1-1
size: many
DNA: TGTGCCAGCAGCTTGATGGGACGCACTGAAGCTTTCTTT
CDR3: CASSLMGRTEAFF

D: TRBD2
V: TRBV18
J: TRBJ2-5
size: many
DNA: TGTGCCAGCTCACCATCCCTCGAGCGGGGAGAGACCCAGTACTTC
CDR3: CASSPSLERGETQYF

D: TRBD1
V: TRBV20-1
J: TRBJ1-1
size: NA
DNA: TGCAGTGCCAGGGACAGGTCGACGGGGACTGAAGCTTTCTTT
CDR3: CSARDRSTGTEAFF

D: NA
V: TRBV30
J: TRBJ1-2
size: many
DNA: TGTGCCTGGAGTGTTCAATATGGCTACACCTTC
CDR3: CAWSVQYGYTF

D: NA
V: TRBV7-2
J: TRBJ2-7
size: many
DNA: TGTGCCAGCAGCTCCTACTACGAGCAGTACTTC
CDR3: CASSSYYEQYF

D: NA
V: TRBV3-1
J: TRBJ1-3
size: NA
DNA: TGTGCCAGCTCCAGGGTCCCGGCCTCTGGAAACACCATATATTTT
CDR3: CASSRVPASGNTIYF

D: TRBD1
V: TRBV7-6
J: TRBJ1-3
size: many
DNA: TGTGCCAGCAGCTTCACACCCCTTAGACAGGGGCCGGGAAACACCATATATTTT
CDR3: CASSFTPLRQGPGNTIYF

D: NA
V: TRBV25-1
J: TRBJ1-1
size: many
DNA: TGTGCCAGCAGTGAATCTCCGGGGGTCGGCACTGAAGCTTTCTTT
CDR3: CASSESPGVGTEAFF